A single sample gave rise to the 27 T cell receptor beta chains below, sequenced in a study of PD-1 blockade in mismatch repair-deficient tumors. Sequenced by immunoSEQ multiplex PCR; TCRdb stores in-frame clones only, minus some. The table lists 25,000 to 30,000 clones, 70% to 85% of them singletons, with 2.5% to 3.5% in the top ten. The specimen comprised PBMCs, sampled before pembrolizumab treatment. These receptors were collected from an adult with mismatch repair-deficient cancer.

This clone was recorded once. The chain uses TRBV27 and TRBJ2-1; 9 bases are a match to TRBD1. J gave up 5 bases and V 7 bases, and 12 bases lay outside the gene matches. This CDR3 has 16 residues. The germline V gene encodes CDR1 MNHEY and CDR2 SMNVEV (reference sequence). CDR3 sequence (DNA): TGTGCCAGCAAATATGACGGGACAGGGCTAAACAATGAGCAGTTCTTC. Protein: CASKYDGTGLNNEQFF.

This chain connects TRBV29-1 to TRBJ2-2; tentatively, D is TRBD1 (6 bases). The germline gives CDR1 SQVTM, CDR2 ANQGSEA. V was trimmed by 6 bases and J by 0 bases, leaving 14 bases between them. This CDR3 contains 15 residues. CDR3 sequence (DNA): TGCAGCGTCACAGGGTTGCAGCCGAACACCGGGGAGCTGTTTTTT. Its translation is CSVTGLQPNTGELFF.

This chain uses TRBV6-1 with TRBJ1-5; D remains unclear. The CDR3 has 13 residues. The germline V and J ends were trimmed by 1 base and 7 bases, with 8 bases remaining between them. Per the germline V gene, CDR1 is MNHNS and CDR2 is SASEGT. CDR3 bases: TGTGCCAGCAGTGAAGGAGTATGGCAGCCCCAGCATTTT. Amino acid sequence: CASSEGVWQPQHF.

The chain links TRBV18 to TRBJ2-2; D call uncertain. Germline V gives CDR1 KGHSH, CDR2 LQKENI. Trimming cost V 2 bases and J 5 bases, with 9 bases left between them. The CDR3 extends over 14 amino acids. The CDR3 here is CASSPTAITGELFF. CDR3 DNA: TGTGCCAGCTCACCAACCGCTATAACCGGGGAGCTGTTTTTT.

The chain carries TRBV4-1 and TRBJ1-5; maybe TRBD1 (6 bases). The CDR3 has 15 residues. Looked up from germline, CDR1 is MGHRA and CDR2 is YSYEKL. With 0 bases removed from V and 6 bases from J, the gap between germline ends came to 12 bases. The DNA for the CDR3 is TGCGCCAGCAGCCAAGAGGGGGCAGGGGTTCAGCCCCAGCATTTT. Its protein is CASSQEGAGVQPQHF.

CDR3 DNA sequence: TGTGCCAGCTCACCTAGACAGCAGAAGAATGAAAAACTGTTTTTT. Its translation: CASSPRQQKNEKLFF. The chain recombines TRBV18 with TRBJ1-4; D is possibly TRBD1 (5 bases). Germline V gives CDR1 KGHSH, CDR2 LQKENI. The length of the CDR3 is 15 residues. Between the trimmed V and J ends, which lost 3 bases and 5 bases, there was a span of 13 bases. Using reference TRBV18 and TRBJ1-4 for the parts outside the CDR3, the full variable domain is NAGVMQNPRHLVRRRGQEARLRCSPMKGHSHVYWYRQLPEEGLKFMVYLQKENIIDESGMPKERFSAEFPKEGPSILRIQQVVRGDSAAYFCASSPRQQKNEKLFFGSGTQLSVL.

This clone was recorded only once. V usage is TRBV6-4 and J usage is TRBJ2-4; D is possibly TRBD2 (6 bases). The CDR3 runs 14 residues. Germline V gives CDR1 MRHNA, CDR2 SNTAGT. V gave up 6 bases and J gave up 1 base, with 10 bases separating them. The CDR3 nucleotides are TGTGCCAGCAGGGAGGAGGGGGCCAAAAACATTCAGTACTTC. This sequence encodes CASREEGAKNIQYF.

The table lists this clone with a count of one. The chain joins TRBV29-1 to TRBJ2-5; TRBD1 aligns across 9 bases. Germline CDR1 SQVTM, CDR2 ANQGSEA. The CDR3 has 15 amino acids. Losses at the gene ends were 4 bases for V and 5 bases for J; bases not matched to a gene: 11. The chain's CDR3 is CSVAGTGFRGETQYF. CDR3 sequence (DNA): TGCAGCGTTGCTGGGACAGGGTTTCGAGGGGAGACCCAGTACTTC. The full variable domain, rest sourced from reference TRBV29-1 and TRBJ2-5, is SAVISQKPSRDICQRGTSLTIQCQVDSQVTMMFWYRQQPGQSLTLIATANQGSEATYESGFVIDKFPISRPNLTFSTLTVSNMSPEDSSIYLCSVAGTGFRGETQYFGPGTRLLVL.

The chain recombines TRBV14 with TRBJ1-4; D remains unclear. Germline V gene data show CDR1 as SGHDN and CDR2 as FVKESK. The CDR3 has 14 residues. V gave up 5 bases and J gave up 7 bases, with 14 bases separating them. CDR3 coding DNA: TGTGCCAGCAGCTCTGGACTATTGGCTGAAAAACTGTTTTTT. It translates to CASSSGLLAEKLFF. The entire variable domain, with the rest obtained from reference TRBV14 and TRBJ1-4, is as follows: EAGVTQFPSHSVIEKGQTVTLRCDPISGHDNLYWYRRVMGKEIKFLLHFVKESKQDESGMPNNRFLAERTGGTYSTLKVQPAELEDSGVYFCASSSGLLAEKLFFGSGTQLSVL.

CDR3 DNA: TGTGCCAGCAGCGTTGAAGGGACTAGCGGGAGTAAGACCCAGTACTTC. Protein product: CASSVEGTSGSKTQYF. The chain uses TRBV7-3 and TRBJ2-5; 14 bases align to TRBD2. The germline V gene encodes CDR1 SGHTA and CDR2 FQGTGA. This CDR3 comprises 16 residues. The V gene end was trimmed by 5 bases and the J gene end by 6 bases; junction bases not matched to a gene: 8.

CDR3 nucleotide sequence: TGCGCCAGCAGTGAGTCCGACATGTTGTACGAGCAGTACTTC. Encoded protein: CASSESDMLYEQYF. The J gene is TRBJ2-7, the V gene TRBV10-1; no clear D gene. Trimming removed 0 bases from V and 4 bases from J, with 10 bases in between. This CDR3 region has 14 residues. Germline loops: CDR1 WNHNN, CDR2 SYGVQD (reference sequence).

This chain connects TRBV30 to TRBJ2-1, with TRBD1 matching 10 bases. V was clipped by 5 bases and J by 5 bases; unmatched bases: 3. The CDR3 loop spans 13 amino acids. The germline V gene has CDR1 GTSNPN and CDR2 SVGIG (reference sequence). CDR3 sequence reads: CAWDRGPDNEQFF. The CDR3 DNA reads as TGTGCCTGGGACAGGGGGCCGGACAATGAGCAGTTCTTC.

Here the CDR3 DNA reads TGTGCCAGCAGTCTCGGTAGCGAGCAGTACTTC. Translated, it gives CASSLGSEQYF. The chain has TRBV6-5 and TRBJ2-7; no definite D call. In germline, CDR1 is MNHEY, CDR2 SVGAGI. Trimming pared 5 bases from V and 6 bases from J, leaving 8 bases between. This CDR3 has 11 amino acids.

In its sample, this clone was seen once. The rearrangement joins TRBV7-8 to TRBJ2-7; D possibly corresponds to TRBD2 (5 bases). V lost 1 base to trimming and J lost 3 bases, with 10 bases between them. The CDR3 extends over 14 amino acids. In germline, CDR1 is SGHVS, CDR2 FQNEAQ. The chain's CDR3 is CASSLGLTNYEQYF. The CDR3 nucleotides are TGTGCCAGCAGCTTAGGACTAACTAACTACGAGCAGTACTTC.

The chain joins TRBV2 to TRBJ1-1, with 7 nucleotides matching TRBD1. From germline, CDR1 is SNHLY and CDR2 FYNNEI. The V and J ends lost 6 bases and 5 bases, in that order; junction bases with no gene match: 9. The CDR3 contains 14 residues. CDR3 amino acids: CASRPTGVGTEAFF. In DNA form, the CDR3 reads TGTGCCAGCAGGCCTACAGGGGTAGGGACTGAAGCTTTCTTT.

The chain joins TRBV27 to TRBJ2-1; 8 positions agree with TRBD1. This CDR3 comprises 14 residues. Germline CDR1 and CDR2: MNHEY and SMNVEV (reference sequence). J lost 2 bases, V lost 7 bases, and 4 bases had no gene match. CDR3 sequence reads: CASNQGAPYNEQFF. The DNA for the CDR3 is TGTGCCAGCAACCAGGGGGCCCCCTACAATGAGCAGTTCTTC.

This sequence joins TRBV5-1 and TRBJ1-1; 9 bases are a match to TRBD1. The CDR3 sequence is 14 residues long. Germline V gene sequence: CDR1 SGHRS, CDR2 YFSETQ. V lost 3 bases, J lost 6 bases, and 6 bases stayed unmatched. The CDR3 sequence: CASSSTGGGAEAFF. DNA of the CDR3: TGCGCCAGCAGCTCGACAGGGGGAGGAGCTGAAGCTTTCTTT. Combining the CDR3 with reference TRBV5-1 and TRBJ1-1 gives the whole variable domain KAGVTQTPRYLIKTRGQQVTLSCSPISGHRSVSWYQQTPGQGLQFLFEYFSETQRNKGNFPGRFSGRQFSNSRSEMNVSTLELGDSALYLCASSSTGGGAEAFFGQGTRLTVV.

The rearrangement joins TRBV19 to TRBJ2-1; 10 nucleotides line up with TRBD1. The V gene end was trimmed by 6 bases and the J gene end by 9 bases; junction bases not matched to a gene: 11. The CDR3 spans 15 residues. CDR1 is LNHDA and CDR2 is SQIVND in the germline V gene (reference sequence). CDR3 residues: CASSPKGQGSVEQFF. CDR3 sequence (DNA): TGTGCCAGTAGCCCCAAGGGACAGGGGTCGGTTGAGCAGTTCTTC.

This chain connects TRBV19 to TRBJ2-4; weak D call: TRBD2 (6 bases). V was trimmed by 3 bases and J by 4 bases, leaving 13 bases between them. Germline lookup yields CDR1 LNHDA and CDR2 SQIVND (reference sequence). This CDR3 is built from 15 residues. The CDR3 reads CASSMRGFEKNIQYF. The CDR3 DNA follows: TGTGCCAGTAGTATGCGGGGATTCGAGAAAAACATTCAGTACTTC.

The rearrangement links TRBV5-4 to TRBJ2-7; D may be TRBD2 (5 bases). Trimming shortened V by 1 base and J by 0 bases, and 14 bases separated the two germline ends. The CDR3 is made up of 16 amino acids. The V gene's germline CDR1 is SGHNT and CDR2 YYREEE (reference sequence). Here the CDR3 reads CASSLSLASSSYEQYF. CDR3 nucleotides: TGTGCCAGCAGCTTGTCCTTAGCGTCGAGCTCCTACGAGCAGTACTTC.

V is TRBV28 and J is TRBJ2-1; 16 nucleotides line up with TRBD2. CDR3 size: 17 residues. Germline CDR1 MDHEN, CDR2 SYDVKM. J gave up 9 bases and V 2 bases, and 7 bases lay outside the gene matches. The CDR3 DNA follows: TGTGCCAGCAGTTTAGGGACTAGCGGGAGGGGTAAGGGTGAGCAGTTCTTC. Protein product: CASSLGTSGRGKGEQFF. Together with reference TRBV28 and TRBJ2-1, the CDR3 gives the full variable domain: DVKVTQSSRYLVKRTGEKVFLECVQDMDHENMFWYRQDPGLGLRLIYFSYDVKMKEKGDIPEGYSVSREKKERFSLILESASTNQTSMYLCASSLGTSGRGKGEQFFGPGTRLTVL.

A single count supports this clone. V gene TRBV7-9 combines with J gene TRBJ1-1, with D uncertain. The CDR3 covers 11 residues. V lost 2 bases, J lost 7 bases, and 5 bases lay in between. The germline V gene encodes CDR1 SEHNR and CDR2 FQNEAQ (reference sequence). CDR3 nucleotide sequence: TGTGCCAGCAGCTTAACGGTTGAAGCTTTCTTT. Amino acid sequence: CASSLTVEAFF.

This sequence joins TRBV28 and TRBJ2-7, with TRBD2 matching over 13 bases. CDR1 and CDR2 from the germline V gene are MDHEN and SYDVKM. V was pared by 4 bases and J by 5 bases, with 5 bases of the junction left unmatched. CDR3 length equals 15 residues. CDR3: CASSSGTSGIDEQYF. In DNA form, the CDR3 reads TGTGCCAGCAGTTCCGGGACTAGCGGGATTGACGAGCAGTACTTC.

The chain combines TRBV9 with TRBJ2-1; D perhaps matches TRBD1 (6 bases). The CDR3 consists of 15 residues. Trimming took off 0 bases at V and 12 bases at J, with 19 bases between the two ends. Germline assignment: CDR1 SGDLS and CDR2 YYNGEE. CDR3 DNA: TGTGCCAGCAGCGTAGTTGGGGCAGAACAGGGTGGGCAGTTCTTC. Its protein product is CASSVVGAEQGGQFF.

The chain uses TRBV28 and TRBJ1-5, with TRBD1 as a possible D gene (5 bases). CDR1 MDHEN and CDR2 SYDVKM come from the germline V gene. The CDR3 is 16 amino acids. Between the trimmed V and J ends, which lost 3 bases and 0 bases, there was a span of 12 bases. The CDR3 nucleotides read TGTGCCAGCAGTTTCAGGGAGGGATATAGCAATCAGCCCCAGCATTTT. Translation gives CASSFREGYSNQPQHF.

This chain links TRBV7-3 with TRBJ1-2, with D hard to call. There are 15 residues in the CDR3. V lost 6 bases and J lost 6, with 20 bases in between. CDR1 and CDR2 from the germline V gene are SGHTA and FQGTGA. CDR3 coding DNA: TGTGCCAGCAGACCCAGAGGGCAGAATCGTGATGGCTACACCTTC. Translated, it gives CASRPRGQNRDGYTF.

V is TRBV4-1 and J is TRBJ1-6, with D possibly being TRBD1 (5 bases). CDR1 and CDR2 (germline): MGHRA, YSYEKL. The CDR3 sequence is 17 residues long. Trimming removed 4 bases from V and 0 bases from J, with 13 bases in between. In DNA form, the CDR3 reads TGCGCCAGCAGCCCAGACCTAGGGGTCTCCTATAATTCACCCCTCCACTTT. It specifies CASSPDLGVSYNSPLHF.